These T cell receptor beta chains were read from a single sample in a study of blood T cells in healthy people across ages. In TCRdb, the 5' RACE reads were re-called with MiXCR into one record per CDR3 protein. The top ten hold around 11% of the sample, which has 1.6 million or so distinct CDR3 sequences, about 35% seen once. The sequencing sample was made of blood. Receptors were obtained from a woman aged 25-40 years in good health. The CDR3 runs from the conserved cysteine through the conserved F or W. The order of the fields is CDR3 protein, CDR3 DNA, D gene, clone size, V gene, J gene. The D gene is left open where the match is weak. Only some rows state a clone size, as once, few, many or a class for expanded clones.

CASSPPGFRVDEQYF	TGTGCCAGCAGCCCCCCCGGTTTCAGGGTTGACGAGCAGTACTTC	-	few	TRBV7-9	TRBJ2-7
CASSQQGAGTGELFF	TGTGCCAGCAGCCAACAGGGGGCGGGGACCGGGGAGCTGTTTTTT	TRBD1	many	TRBV7-6	TRBJ2-2
CASSQEIADSYEQCF	TGCGCCAGCAGCCAAGAGATCGCGGACTCCTACGAGCAGTGCTTC	-	-	TRBV4-1	TRBJ2-7
CASKRLTTSQETQYF	TGTGCCAGCAAAAGACTAACGACTTCCCAAGAGACCCAGTACTTC	-	-	TRBV7-8	TRBJ2-5
CASSGEAAIASTDTQYF	TGTGCCAGCAGCGGAGAGGCAGCTATCGCTAGTACAGATACGCAGTATTTT	-	few	TRBV11-3	TRBJ2-3
CASSLSDNQETQYF	TGCGCCAGCAGCTTGTCGGATAACCAAGAGACCCAGTACTTC	-	few	TRBV5-1	TRBJ2-5
CAISESGGSAETQYF	TGTGCCATCAGTGAGTCTGGCGGGAGTGCTGAGACCCAGTACTTC	TRBD2	-	TRBV10-3	TRBJ2-5
CSAIKGMGGGNEQFF	TGCAGTGCTATTAAGGGGATGGGGGGTGGGAATGAGCAGTTCTTC	-	-	TRBV20-1	TRBJ2-1
CASGLTYERYF	TGTGCCAGCGGTCTAACCTACGAGCGGTACTTC	-	few	TRBV27	TRBJ2-7
CASSASRDRVLNEQYF	TGTGCCAGCAGCGCTTCCCGGGACAGGGTATTGAACGAGCAGTACTTC	TRBD1	-	TRBV6-1	TRBJ2-7
CSVPTTSGSINEQFF	TGCAGCGTTCCTACGACTAGCGGGAGTATTAATGAGCAGTTCTTC	TRBD2	many	TRBV29-1	TRBJ2-1
CASSRGDSGHTEAFF	TGTGCCAGCAGCCGGGGGGACTCAGGGCACACTGAAGCTTTCTTT	-	-	TRBV7-9	TRBJ1-1
CASSGRGRKRNSQHF	TGCGCCAGCAGCGGCAGGGGGCGAAAAAGGAATTCCCAGCATTTT	TRBD1	-	TRBV5-1	TRBJ1-5
CASSPLPAGGIDTRYF	TGTGCCAGCAGCCCTCTCCCAGCGGGGGGGATAGATACGCGGTATTTT	TRBD2	-	TRBV7-3	TRBJ2-3
CSARPFLRGVVYTDTQYF	TGCAGTGCTCGCCCGTTCCTGAGGGGGGTCGTTTACACAGATACGCAGTATTTT	-	few	TRBV20-1	TRBJ2-3
CASSQETGGNTYGYTF	TGCGCCAGCAGCCAAGAAACGGGGGGCAATACCTATGGCTACACCTTC	-	-	TRBV4-1	TRBJ1-2
CSARHVPYEQYF	TGCAGTGCTAGGCACGTTCCCTACGAGCAGTACTTC	-	few	TRBV20-1	TRBJ2-7